This T cell receptor (beta chain) was captured in a study of cytotoxic CD8 clonotypes in ibrutinib-treated CLL. Study-level background: Researchers reported 11 relapsed/refractory and approximately 15 treatment-naive patients, 17 of them IGHV unmutated.

This clone was counted a few times. Its specificity is not known. CDR1 and CDR2 from the germline V gene are MNHNS and SASEGT. The CDR3 has 15 residues. Trimming took 6 bases from V and 1 from J; bases not matched to a gene: 3. Deep sequencing aimed at 1 in 200,000 to 1 in 1 million T cells' resolution. Clones were sequenced by immunoSEQ multiplex PCR, and TCRdb holds only the in-frame ones, with some missing. This sample has roughly 50,000 clones, with roughly three fifths found just once. Overall study results and limits: Sampling times, which were not matched between the groups, differed between sustained-remission patients and progressing patients.

The genes are TRBV6-1 and TRBJ2-1, with 10 bases fitting TRBD2. This sequence originates from a human donor with chronic lymphocytic leukemia. The sample here was PBMCs, taken after 24 months of ibrutinib treatment. In nucleotides, the CDR3 is TGTGCCAGCAGGGTAGCGGGGGGATCCTACAATGAGCAGTTCTTC. It codes for CASRVAGGSYNEQFF.